This T cell receptor beta chain was documented in a study of blood T cells in healthy people across ages. Then a second PCR, running about 6 to 12 cycles, was carried out with a sample-barcoded 5' primer and a J-beta primer mix. Every single cDNA molecule received a tag from a template-switch adaptor with 12 random nucleotides. One entry per CDR3 protein, called by TCRdb with MiXCR from the 5' RACE reads. The table has more than 1.4 million distinct CDR3 sequences, 40% to 50% seen once. The CDR3 runs 17 residues. The germline gives CDR1 LGHNA, CDR2 YNFKEQ. The V end was cut by 0 bases, the J end by 0 bases, with 11 bases between. This clonotype appeared a single time.

The J gene is TRBJ1-4, the V gene TRBV4-2; no firm D call. The source of this sequence is a woman aged 18-29 years in good health. Sequencing used blood. The chain's CDR3 is CASSQERRPTTNEKLFF. The DNA of the CDR3 is TGTGCCAGCAGCCAAGAACGCAGGCCAACAACTAATGAAAAACTGTTTTTT.